A single TCR beta chain is shown here with its context. Its antigen is unidentified. The table came from immunoSEQ multiplex PCR; TCRdb's copy has only in-frame clones and leaves some out. Seen here are 80,000 to 95,000 clones, over 90% observed once, and the top ten hold around a sixth. The data are from a study of siplizumab effects on memory and regulatory T cells. The germline gives CDR1 SGHAT, CDR2 FQNNGV. The CDR3 is 16 amino acids. V shed 6 bases, J shed 11 bases, and the junction held 16 bases outside the gene matches. Whole-study results and caveats: Naive T cells looked more diverse than memory cells and looked like major alloresponse contributors. An assignable phenotype, naive or memory, was missing from roughly 79-95% of proliferating CD4+ or CD8+ clones. Suppressive activity of Tregs proliferating in siplizumab cultures remained unconfirmed.

This TCR came from a human donor in good health. The genes are TRBV11-2 and TRBJ2-5; 12 positions agree with TRBD2. Material for sequencing was CD8+ T cells sorted from blood. The CDR3 DNA follows: TGTGCCAGCAGTCATGGAGGGACTAGCGGGCTTTTAGAGCAGTACTTC. Translation gives CASSHGGTSGLLEQYF. The whole variable domain, remainder taken from reference TRBV11-2 and TRBJ2-5, is EAGVAQSPRYKIIEKRQSVAFWCNPISGHATLYWYQQILGQGPKLLIQFQNNGVVDDSQLPKDRFSAERLKGVDSTLKIQPAKLEDSAVYLCASSHGGTSGLLEQYFGPGTRLLVL.